These 6 T cell receptor beta chains originate from one sample sequenced in a study of beta chain features in type 1 diabetes. As every portion of the isolated RNA was reverse transcribed, the sequencing read expressed TCRB transcripts. TCRdb's table, derived via immunoSEQ multiplex PCR, lists solely in-frame clones and lacks some. In the table there are a few hundred thousand clones, about 15% of which are singletons. Sequencing was done on a sample of naive CD4+ T cells from blood. The receptors come from a woman aged 18-29 years in good health.

The chain couples TRBV6-4 to TRBJ2-1; 7 positions agree with TRBD2. Germline lookup yields CDR1 MRHNA and CDR2 SNTAGT. V trimming: 2 bases; J trimming: 4 bases; junction bases outside the gene matches: 5. The CDR3 spans 15 residues. This chain's CDR3 is CASSDEPSGYNEQFF. For the CDR3, the DNA is TGTGCCAGCAGTGACGAGCCTAGCGGATACAATGAGCAGTTCTTC.

This sequence joins TRBV30 and TRBJ2-7; 11 bases fit TRBD2. Germline values: CDR1 GTSNPN, CDR2 SVGIG (reference sequence). The V gene end was trimmed by 4 bases and the J gene end by 1 base; junction bases not matched to a gene: 3. CDR3 size: 14 residues. The CDR3 coding sequence is TGTGCCTGGACCGGGACTAGCGGTTCCTACGAGCAGTACTTC. Protein sequence: CAWTGTSGSYEQYF.

The chain recombines TRBV27 with TRBJ2-7, with D hard to call. Germline V lookup: CDR1 MNHEY, CDR2 SMNVEV (reference sequence). Deletions cut 1 base from V and 3 bases from J, with 10 bases between. The CDR3 runs 14 residues. Written as DNA, the CDR3 is TGTGCCAGCAGTTTATTCGGCGGATTCTACGAGCAGTACTTC. This translates into CASSLFGGFYEQYF.

The chain employs TRBV6-5 and TRBJ2-1; 9 bases match TRBD2. Trimming at V came to 0 bases and at J to 5 bases, leaving 5 bases not matched to a gene. Germline CDR1 is MNHEY and CDR2 is SVGAGI. The CDR3 runs 16 residues. CDR3 nucleotides: TGTGCCAGCAGTTACTCGTTAACTAGCGGGCACAATGAGCAGTTCTTC. Translation gives CASSYSLTSGHNEQFF.

The chain combines TRBV18 with TRBJ1-2; D is perhaps TRBD1 (5 bases). This CDR3 has 11 residues. CDR1 is KGHSH, CDR2 LQKENI, per germline. The germline V and J ends were trimmed by 6 bases and 6 bases, with 8 bases remaining between them. The CDR3 region has the DNA TGTGCCAGCTCCCTAGGGGATGGCTACACCTTC. Protein product: CASSLGDGYTF.

The CDR3 DNA reads as TGTGCCAGCTCACCACTAGGGATGGGAGGAGCCGAGCAGTACTTC. It yields the protein CASSPLGMGGAEQYF. The chain links TRBV18 to TRBJ2-7; D is possibly TRBD2 (6 bases). The CDR3 extends over 15 amino acids. V was cut by 1 base and J by 6 bases, with 16 bases left in between. Looked up from germline, CDR1 is KGHSH and CDR2 is LQKENI.